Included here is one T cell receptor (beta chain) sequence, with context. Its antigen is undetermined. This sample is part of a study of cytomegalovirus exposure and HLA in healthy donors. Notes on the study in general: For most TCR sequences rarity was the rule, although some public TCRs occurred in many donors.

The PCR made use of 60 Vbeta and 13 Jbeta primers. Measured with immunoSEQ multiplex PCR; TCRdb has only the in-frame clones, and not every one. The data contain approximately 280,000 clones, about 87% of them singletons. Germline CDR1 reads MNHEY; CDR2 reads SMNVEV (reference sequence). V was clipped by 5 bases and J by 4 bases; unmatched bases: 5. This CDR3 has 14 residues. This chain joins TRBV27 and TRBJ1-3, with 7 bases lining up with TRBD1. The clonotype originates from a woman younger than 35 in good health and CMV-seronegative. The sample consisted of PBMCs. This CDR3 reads CASSLQGFGNTIYF. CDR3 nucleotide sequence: TGTGCCAGCAGTCTACAGGGGTTCGGAAACACCATATATTTT.